This entry lists 10 T cell receptor beta chains sequenced from one sample in a study of T-cell memory formation after mild COVID-19. MiXCR was run by TCRdb on the 5' RACE reads, yielding one entry per CDR3 protein. Among about 500,000 distinct CDR3 sequences listed, around 20% were seen once. Sequencing was carried out using PBMCs or a T cell subset sorted from them (not recorded which). Receptors were obtained from an adult woman who had mild COVID-19 (a few samples of this study predate the infection). Cell type and time point are not known.

The CDR3, as DNA: TGTGCCACCCAACAGGGGGCGGAAGAGACCCAGTACTTC. This sequence encodes CATQQGAEETQYF. V gene TRBV24-1 combines with J gene TRBJ2-5, with 9 bases that match TRBD1. This CDR3 contains 13 residues. V dropped 9 bases and J dropped 3; count of bases not matched to a gene: 4. The germline gives CDR1 KGHDR, CDR2 SFDVKD.

This clonotype was observed many times. This chain joins TRBV7-2 and TRBJ2-1; possible D gene TRBD1, 6 bases. Per germline, CDR1 SGHTA and CDR2 FQGNSA. V lost 5 bases to trimming and J lost 0 bases, with 11 bases between them. This CDR3 contains 15 residues. CDR3 DNA: TGTGCCAGCAGCGCAACAGGGATCTCCTACAATGAGCAGTTCTTC. Protein product: CASSATGISYNEQFF. Based on the CDR3 plus reference TRBV7-2 and TRBJ2-1, the full variable domain is GAGVSQSPSNKVTEKGKDVELRCDPISGHTALYWYRQSLGQGLEFLIYFQGNSAPDKSGLPSDRFSAERTGGSVSTLTIQRTQQEDSAVYLCASSATGISYNEQFFGPGTRLTVL.

The chain combines TRBV6-2 or TRBV6-3 with TRBJ2-1, with D perhaps assigned TRBD1 or TRBD2 (5 bases each). Germline V CDR1 and CDR2: MNHEY, SVGEGT. The length of the CDR3 is 17 residues. The germline V and J ends were trimmed by 7 bases and 5 bases, with 24 bases remaining between them. CDR3 DNA: TGTGCCAGCACCCAGACCGGGACCGTCCTAAGCCACAATGAGCAGTTCTTC. Its protein is CASTQTGTVLSHNEQFF.

This chain links TRBV6-2 or TRBV6-3 with TRBJ1-1; 9 nucleotides align to TRBD1. V shed 2 bases, J shed 0 bases, and the junction held 7 bases outside the gene matches. The CDR3 is made up of 17 amino acids. CDR1 is MNHEY and CDR2 is SVGEGT in the germline V gene. CDR3 residues: CASSYRDRVLVNTEAFF. In nucleotides, the CDR3 is TGTGCCAGCAGTTACCGGGACAGGGTCCTTGTGAACACTGAAGCTTTCTTT.

This clonotype was seen only a few times. The chain has TRBV7-8 and TRBJ1-1; possibly TRBD1 for D (5 bases). Per germline, CDR1 SGHVS and CDR2 FQNEAQ. CDR3 size: 15 residues. V lost 5 bases to trimming and J lost 7 bases, with 20 bases between them. The CDR3 DNA sequence: TGTGCCAGCAGCCCGATTGTGGGGCTTATCAGTGAAGCTTTCTTT. It specifies CASSPIVGLISEAFF. Using reference TRBV7-8 and TRBJ1-1 for the parts outside the CDR3, the full variable domain is GAGVSQSPRYKVAKRGQDVALRCDPISGHVSLFWYQQALGQGPEFLTYFQNEAQLDKSGLPSDRFFAERPEGSVSTLKIQRTQQEDSAVYLCASSPIVGLISEAFFGQGTRLTVV.

For this clonotype: A much larger clone sits a single nucleotide away, making a read error possible. The V and J genes are TRBV7-7 and TRBJ2-2; 7 bases map to TRBD1. In germline, CDR1 is SSHAT, CDR2 FNYEAQ (reference sequence). This CDR3 has 13 residues. The CDR3 sequence is CASSVGTAEELFF. The CDR3 DNA follows: TGTGCTAGCAGCGTAGGGACAGCGGAGGAGCTGTTTTTT.

This clonotype was observed a handful of times. The chain carries TRBV14 and TRBJ2-5; no clear D gene. The CDR3 consists of 14 residues. CDR1 SGHDN and CDR2 FVKESK come from the germline V gene. V was trimmed by 4 bases and J by 6 bases, leaving 15 bases between them. In DNA form, the CDR3 reads TGTGCCAGCAGCCTCACGACTCTAGGGAAGACCCAGTACTTC. Translation gives CASSLTTLGKTQYF.

This clonotype was counted a few times. The chain uses TRBV27 and TRBJ2-1; 8 nucleotides agree with TRBD1. Germline V gives CDR1 MNHEY, CDR2 SMNVEV (reference sequence). The CDR3 spans 11 residues. Unmatched junction bases numbered 6, after V lost 6 bases and J lost 14 bases. The CDR3 nucleotides are TGTGCCAGCAGAAAGGACAGGGTAGAGTTCTTC. Its protein product is CASRKDRVEFF.

In its sample, this clonotype was seen a few times. V usage is TRBV6-4 and J usage is TRBJ2-3; 9 nucleotides agree with TRBD2. The J segment lost 1 base and the V segment lost 4 bases, leaving 9 bases of the junction unmatched. The CDR3 totals 17 residues. From germline, CDR1 is MRHNA and CDR2 SNTAGT. The CDR3 sequence: CASSVSPSGMGTDTQYF. The CDR3 bases are TGTGCCAGCAGTGTCAGCCCTAGCGGGATGGGCACAGATACGCAGTATTTT.

This clonotype was seen only a few times. The chain uses TRBV2 and TRBJ2-3; 7 bases map to TRBD2. CDR3 length: 15 residues. Per germline, CDR1 SNHLY and CDR2 FYNNEI. V was clipped by 3 bases and J by 3 bases; unmatched bases: 6. The DNA for the CDR3 is TGTGCCAGCAGTGAGACTAGCCGAGGTACAGATACGCAGTATTTT. Amino acid sequence: CASSETSRGTDTQYF.